This record covers a single T cell receptor (beta chain). This specimen comes from a study of blood T cell repertoires in COVID-19. Study-wide background: T cells, B-cell-depleted T cells, or PBMCs provided the cDNA or gDNA that served as material.

Original analysis: Reference gene primer amplification in the assay estimated nucleated cell counts. Repertoires were generated with immunoSEQ multiplex PCR, while TCRdb's copy carries only in-frame clones and drops some. The V and J calls and clone size are taken from that table; D and trimming were inferred from the DNA. The sample lists roughly 210,000 clones, around 84% seen once, with more than 9% in the top ten. The CDR3 loop spans 16 amino acids. Germline CDR1 and CDR2: SGHDT and YYEEEE. The ends were cut back, 2 bases at V and 0 bases at J, with 13 bases in the middle. Patients from Seattle were sampled longitudinally, starting during active infection.

The specimen sequenced was peripheral blood. This TCR came from a woman aged 80 or older with COVID-19, enrolled during active disease. V usage is TRBV5-6 and J usage is TRBJ2-3; D perhaps matches TRBD1 (5 bases). The CDR3 bases are TGTGCCAGCAGCTTAACAGGAAGCTCTAGCACAGATACGCAGTATTTT. This translates into CASSLTGSSSTDTQYF.